A selection of T cell receptor beta chains follows, all from one sample in a study of T cells in Graves' hyperthyroidism and ophthalmopathy. TCRdb re-derived calls from the multiplex PCR reads in MiXCR, one entry per CDR3 protein. This repertoire shows some 500,000 distinct CDR3 sequences, roughly a sixth found once; its top ten account for approximately 30%. The sample comprised blood. The receptor source for this set is a woman aged 25 to 39 with Graves' ophthalmopathy. CDR3s include the opening cysteine and the closing phenylalanine or tryptophan. Each record gives: J gene, CDR3 length, D gene, clone size, V gene, CDR3 protein, CDR3 DNA. D genes are given only for firm matches. Expanded clones get a size class; other rows say once, few or many, or leave the size out.

j_call: TRBJ1-1
cdr3_length: 12
d_call: -
clone_size: few
v_call: TRBV19
cdr3_aa: CASSQQGTEAFF
cdr3_nt: TGTGCCAGTAGTCAACAGGGCACTGAAGCTTTCTTT

j_call: TRBJ2-2
cdr3_length: 13
d_call: -
clone_size: many
v_call: TRBV11-2
cdr3_aa: CASSSTGWGELFF
cdr3_nt: TGTGCCAGCAGCTCTACAGGGTGGGGGGAGCTGTTTTTT

j_call: TRBJ1-4
cdr3_length: 15
d_call: -
clone_size: -
v_call: TRBV5-4
cdr3_aa: CASSLAAVDNEKLFF
cdr3_nt: TGTGCCAGCAGCTTGGCGGCAGTAGATAATGAAAAACTGTTTTTT

j_call: TRBJ2-1
cdr3_length: 18
d_call: TRBD2
clone_size: many
v_call: TRBV11-2
cdr3_aa: CASRFRGRALSSYNEQFF
cdr3_nt: TGTGCCAGCAGATTTCGAGGGAGGGCGCTTAGCTCCTACAATGAGCAGTTCTTC

j_call: TRBJ2-1
cdr3_length: 17
d_call: -
clone_size: -
v_call: TRBV19
cdr3_aa: CATLSAKRGATYNEQFF
cdr3_nt: TGTGCCACCCTCTCAGCCAAACGGGGGGCCACCTACAATGAGCAGTTCTTC

j_call: TRBJ1-1
cdr3_length: 12
d_call: -
clone_size: once
v_call: TRBV2
cdr3_aa: CASSGGRAEAFF
cdr3_nt: TGTGCCAGCAGCGGTGGCAGGGCTGAAGCTTTCTTT

j_call: TRBJ1-2
cdr3_length: 16
d_call: -
clone_size: -
v_call: TRBV19
cdr3_aa: CASSARPGTSNYGYTF
cdr3_nt: TGTGCCAGTAGTGCAAGACCCGGGACGTCGAACTATGGCTACACCTTC

j_call: TRBJ1-5
cdr3_length: 14
d_call: -
clone_size: -
v_call: TRBV6-1
cdr3_aa: CASSPRGRNQPQHF
cdr3_nt: TGTGCCAGCAGTCCCAGGGGTCGCAATCAGCCCCAGCATTTT

j_call: TRBJ2-4
cdr3_length: 12
d_call: -
clone_size: few
v_call: TRBV7-9
cdr3_aa: CASSLEKNIQYF
cdr3_nt: TGTGCCAGCAGCTTAGAGAAAAACATTCAGTACTTC

j_call: TRBJ2-7
cdr3_length: 16
d_call: -
clone_size: -
v_call: TRBV20-1
cdr3_aa: CSARDIRRTDRYEQYF
cdr3_nt: TGCAGTGCTAGAGATATTCGGAGGACAGACCGCTACGAGCAGTACTTC

j_call: TRBJ2-2
cdr3_length: 15
d_call: -
clone_size: -
v_call: TRBV5-1
cdr3_aa: CASSSLTGLPGELFF
cdr3_nt: TGCGCCAGCAGTTCACTTACAGGGTTACCCGGGGAGCTGTTTTTT

j_call: TRBJ1-1
cdr3_length: 19
d_call: -
clone_size: few
v_call: TRBV13
cdr3_aa: CASSPRPGRPKLMNTEAFF
cdr3_nt: TGTGCCAGCAGCCCACGCCCGGGCCGGCCTAAACTCATGAACACTGAAGCTTTCTTT

j_call: TRBJ2-4
cdr3_length: 17
d_call: TRBD2
clone_size: -
v_call: TRBV11-2
cdr3_aa: CASSRGGGSGSKNIQYF
cdr3_nt: TGTGCCAGCAGCCGGGGGGGTGGGAGTGGATCCAAAAACATTCAGTACTTC

j_call: TRBJ2-1
cdr3_length: 14
d_call: TRBD2
clone_size: few
v_call: TRBV20-1
cdr3_aa: CSAKAGPVGNEQFF
cdr3_nt: TGCAGTGCTAAAGCGGGACCCGTCGGCAATGAGCAGTTCTTC

j_call: TRBJ1-3
cdr3_length: 12
d_call: -
clone_size: -
v_call: TRBV7-2
cdr3_aa: CASSLRGATIYF
cdr3_nt: TGTGCCAGCAGCTTAAGAGGGGCCACCATATATTTT

j_call: TRBJ2-1
cdr3_length: 15
d_call: -
clone_size: many
v_call: TRBV9
cdr3_aa: CASSVASFGFNEQFF
cdr3_nt: TGTGCCAGCAGCGTAGCAAGTTTCGGTTTCAATGAGCAGTTCTTC

j_call: TRBJ2-3
cdr3_length: 16
d_call: TRBD2
clone_size: -
v_call: TRBV27
cdr3_aa: CASSPIAGGPGDTQYF
cdr3_nt: TGTGCCAGCAGTCCTATAGCGGGAGGGCCTGGAGATACGCAGTATTTT

j_call: TRBJ1-2
cdr3_length: 15
d_call: -
clone_size: few
v_call: TRBV27
cdr3_aa: CASSLSPGMVSGYTF
cdr3_nt: TGTGCCAGCAGTTTATCCCCAGGGATGGTATCGGGCTACACCTTC

j_call: TRBJ1-1
cdr3_length: 13
d_call: -
clone_size: -
v_call: TRBV7-9
cdr3_aa: CASTGQGGTEAFF
cdr3_nt: TGTGCCAGTACGGGGCAGGGAGGCACTGAAGCTTTCTTT

j_call: TRBJ2-5
cdr3_length: 15
d_call: -
clone_size: many
v_call: TRBV7-2
cdr3_aa: CASSWVRGGEETQYF
cdr3_nt: TGTGCCAGCAGCTGGGTGAGAGGAGGGGAAGAGACCCAGTACTTC

j_call: TRBJ2-1
cdr3_length: 12
d_call: -
clone_size: few
v_call: TRBV29-1
cdr3_aa: CSAMSGFNEQFF
cdr3_nt: TGCAGCGCCATGAGTGGGTTCAATGAGCAGTTCTTC

j_call: TRBJ1-1
cdr3_length: 13
d_call: -
clone_size: -
v_call: TRBV10-3
cdr3_aa: CAISVNMNTEAFF
cdr3_nt: TGTGCCATCAGTGTGAACATGAACACTGAAGCTTTCTTT

j_call: TRBJ2-2
cdr3_length: 13
d_call: -
clone_size: many
v_call: TRBV20-1
cdr3_aa: CSASSPSPGELFF
cdr3_nt: TGCAGTGCTAGTTCTCCTAGTCCCGGGGAGCTGTTTTTT

j_call: TRBJ2-3
cdr3_length: 16
d_call: -
clone_size: many
v_call: TRBV7-2
cdr3_aa: CASSLVPASRTDTQYF
cdr3_nt: TGTGCCAGCAGCTTAGTTCCAGCTTCTCGCACAGATACGCAGTATTTT

j_call: TRBJ2-1
cdr3_length: 15
d_call: TRBD1
clone_size: many
v_call: TRBV28
cdr3_aa: CASSLWTGGLNEQFF
cdr3_nt: TGTGCCAGCAGTTTATGGACAGGGGGGTTAAATGAGCAGTTCTTC

j_call: TRBJ1-4
cdr3_length: 13
d_call: -
clone_size: -
v_call: TRBV7-2
cdr3_aa: CASSTQGNEKLFF
cdr3_nt: TGTGCCAGCAGCACACAGGGAAATGAAAAACTGTTTTTT